The present T cell receptor (beta chain) was sequenced within a study of T cells in Graves' hyperthyroidism and ophthalmopathy. Study-level background: Peripheral blood was obtained at initial diagnosis, preceding any treatment. Regarding the study as a whole: In simple terms, a model built on 13 V-J features told ophthalmopathy apart from stable hyperthyroidism.

A few counts support this clonotype. The antigen is undetermined. Possible read error: a much larger clone is one base away. Germline values: CDR1 SNHLY, CDR2 FYNNEI. The CDR3 spans 16 residues. The V gene lost 3 bases and the J gene lost 5 bases, with 17 bases spanning the gap. Those with hyperthyroidism were 18 to 65 years old, newly diagnosed, and ill for under 2 months. Uncontrolled infections, other autoimmune diseases, pregnancy or lactation led to exclusion of patients. Amplified TCR beta CDR3 regions derived from RNA transcripts. A first-round RT-PCR of the TCR CDR3 used the HTBI primer set. A single record per CDR3 protein comes from TCRdb applying MiXCR to the multiplex PCR reads. Of under 800,000 distinct CDR3 sequences listed, 14% are singletons.

J is TRBJ1-5 and V is TRBV2, with D tentatively TRBD1 (5 bases). Sequenced: blood. This TCR came from a woman between 18 and 30 years old with Graves' hyperthyroidism. The CDR3 region is CASSDGGGVGDQPQHF. The CDR3 DNA reads as TGTGCCAGCAGTGATGGGGGAGGAGTAGGCGATCAGCCCCAGCATTTT.